This T cell receptor beta chain derives from a study of T cells in Graves' hyperthyroidism and ophthalmopathy. It was RNA transcripts that yielded the amplified TCR beta CDR3 regions. The HTBI primer set was used in a first-round RT-PCR of the TCR CDR3. TCRdb reprocessed the multiplex PCR reads with MiXCR, giving one entry per CDR3 protein. The data show 600,000 to 700,000 distinct CDR3 sequences, about 45% seen once. Uncontrolled infection, other autoimmune disease, pregnancy and lactation each barred patients from inclusion. CDR3 length: 17 amino acids. The V gene end was trimmed by 0 bases and the J gene end by 8 bases; junction bases not matched to a gene: 9. Germline CDR1 and CDR2: PRHDT and FYEKMQ (reference sequence). On this clonotype itself: Its matching antigen is unknown.

Study-wide points: In the blood, most expanded thyroid clonotypes above 0.001 appeared as well. A model of 13 V-J features distinguished ophthalmopathy from stable hyperthyroidism. The model identified upcoming ophthalmopathy a median approximately seven months ahead of onset.

The sequence derives from an adult man with Graves' disease, either hyperthyroidism or ophthalmopathy (not recorded which). The V gene is TRBV13, the J gene TRBJ1-4, with 10 bases aligning to TRBD1. Material: peripheral blood or thyroid tissue (not recorded which). The CDR3 sequence is CASSLGWDRGGNEKLFF. The CDR3, as DNA: TGTGCCAGCAGCTTAGGCTGGGACAGGGGAGGAAACGAAAAACTGTTTTTT. Full variable domain (outside the CDR3, taken from reference TRBV13 and TRBJ1-4): AAGVIQSPRHLIKEKRETATLKCYPIPRHDTVYWYQQGPGQDPQFLISFYEKMQSDKGSIPDRFSAQQFSDYHSELNMSSLELGDSALYFCASSLGWDRGGNEKLFFGSGTQLSVL.